Described below is a single T cell receptor (beta chain) sequence and its context. This record belongs to a study of T cell changes during pregnancy in multiple sclerosis. Trimming took 8 bases from V and 2 from J, leaving 5 bases between them. The CDR3 totals 11 residues. The V gene's germline CDR1 is MNHNS and CDR2 SASEGT. Sequencing was performed with immunoSEQ multiplex PCR; in TCRdb, only in-frame clones are kept and a portion is missing. The data show tens of thousands of clones, 90% to 95% seen once. This receptor was identified in a female donor with multiple sclerosis, enrolled in a pregnancy study. The source material was CD8+ T cells from peripheral blood mononuclear cells, sampled in the third trimester of pregnancy. The chain uses TRBV6-1 and TRBJ2-3; D not resolved. CDR3 bases: TGTGCCAGCGAACTCACAGATACGCAGTATTTT. Amino acids: CASELTDTQYF.